This T cell receptor beta chain derives from a study of regulatory T cells in long-lasting Graves disease. A remark on this clonotype: What it binds is unknown.

General observations from the study: Patients whose Graves' disease persisted exhibited lower TCR diversity than those newly diagnosed.

This sample's time point: newly diagnosed GD, antithyroid drugs for less than 3 months. Preparation of the TCR library used RNA extracted from PBMCs. CDR3 regions were amplified by Arm-PCR using iRepertoire HTBI primers to build TCR beta libraries. TCRdb called the multiplex PCR reads again in MiXCR, with one record for every CDR3 protein. The sample holds about 500,000 distinct CDR3 sequences, roughly 16% seen once. This same sample was also part of a study on T cells in Graves' hyperthyroidism and ophthalmopathy.

The sequence derives from a man in his forties or fifties with Graves disease. The sequencing used peripheral blood mononuclear cells (PBMCs), collected at new diagnosis, from a patient treated with antithyroid drugs.

In nucleotides, the CDR3 is TGTGCCAGTAGTATCCGGGCGGGCACAGATACGCAGTATTTT. Protein product: CASSIRAGTDTQYF. V and J are TRBV19 and TRBJ2-3; D gene uncertain. Germline CDR1 and CDR2: LNHDA and SQIVND (reference sequence). The CDR3 runs 14 residues. V was trimmed by 3 bases and J by 1 base, leaving 8 bases between them. Full variable domain (outside the CDR3, taken from reference TRBV19 and TRBJ2-3): DGGITQSPKYLFRKEGQNVTLSCEQNLNHDAMYWYRQDPGQGLRLIYYSQIVNDFQKGDIAEGYSVSREKKESFPLTVTSAQKNPTAFYLCASSIRAGTDTQYFGPGTRLTVL.